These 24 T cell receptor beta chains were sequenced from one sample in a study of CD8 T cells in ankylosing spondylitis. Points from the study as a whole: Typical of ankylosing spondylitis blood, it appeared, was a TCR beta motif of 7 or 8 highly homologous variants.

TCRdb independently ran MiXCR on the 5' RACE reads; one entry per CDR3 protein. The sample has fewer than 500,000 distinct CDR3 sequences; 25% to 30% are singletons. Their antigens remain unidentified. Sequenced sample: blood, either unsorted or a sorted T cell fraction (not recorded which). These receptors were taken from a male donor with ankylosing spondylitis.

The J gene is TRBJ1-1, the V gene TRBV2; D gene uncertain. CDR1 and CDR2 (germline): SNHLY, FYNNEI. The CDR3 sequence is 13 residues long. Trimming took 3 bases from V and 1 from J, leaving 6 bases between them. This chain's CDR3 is CASSDEGNTEAFF. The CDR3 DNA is TGTGCCAGCAGTGATGAGGGGAACACTGAAGCTTTCTTT.

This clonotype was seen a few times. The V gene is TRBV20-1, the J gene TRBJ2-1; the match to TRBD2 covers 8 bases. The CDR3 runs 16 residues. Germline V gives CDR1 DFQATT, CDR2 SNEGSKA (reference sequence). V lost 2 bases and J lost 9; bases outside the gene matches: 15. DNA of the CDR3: TGCAGTGCTAGAAGTGGGCGGGAGGTCTGGCAGGGTGAGCAGTTCTTC. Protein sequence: CSARSGREVWQGEQFF.

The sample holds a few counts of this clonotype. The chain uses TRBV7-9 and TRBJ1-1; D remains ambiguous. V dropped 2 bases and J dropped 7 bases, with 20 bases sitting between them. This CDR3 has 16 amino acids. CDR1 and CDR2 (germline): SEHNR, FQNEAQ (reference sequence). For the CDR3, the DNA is TGTGCCAGCAGCTTAACTACGGGGTCGTATAGTAATGAAGCTTTCTTT. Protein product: CASSLTTGSYSNEAFF.

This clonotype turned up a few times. The CDR3 DNA reads as TGTGCCAGCAGCCAGGACCCCTCCTACAATGAGCAGTTCTTC. Its translation: CASSQDPSYNEQFF. V usage is TRBV3-1 and J usage is TRBJ2-1; D unclear. Germline V gives CDR1 LGHDT, CDR2 YNNKEL (reference sequence). The CDR3 has 14 amino acids. Trimming took off 3 bases at V and 0 bases at J, with 6 bases between the two ends.

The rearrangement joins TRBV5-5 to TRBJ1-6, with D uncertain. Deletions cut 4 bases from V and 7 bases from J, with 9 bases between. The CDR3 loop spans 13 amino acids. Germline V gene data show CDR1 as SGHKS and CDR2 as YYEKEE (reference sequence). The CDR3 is CASSVGRNSPLHF. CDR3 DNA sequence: TGTGCCAGCAGCGTCGGGAGGAATTCACCCCTCCACTTT.

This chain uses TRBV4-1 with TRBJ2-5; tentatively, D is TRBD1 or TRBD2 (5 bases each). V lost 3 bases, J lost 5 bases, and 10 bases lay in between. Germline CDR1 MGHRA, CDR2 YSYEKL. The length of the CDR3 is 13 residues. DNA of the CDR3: TGCGCCAGCAGCCAGATCTGGGGGGAGACCCAGTACTTC. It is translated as CASSQIWGETQYF.

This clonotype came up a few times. The CDR3 DNA sequence: TGTGCCACCAGTGATTCTGCCGGGACAGCGAACACCGGGGAGCTGTTTTTT. As protein: CATSDSAGTANTGELFF. The chain carries TRBV24-1 and TRBJ2-2; 7 positions match TRBD1. Trimming removed 2 bases from V and 0 bases from J; junction bases left unmatched: 5. CDR3 size: 17 residues. In germline, CDR1 is KGHDR, CDR2 SFDVKD.

This CDR3 reads CASSLGPLGHSGNTIYF. DNA for the CDR3: TGTGCCAGCAGCTTAGGCCCACTGGGACACTCTGGAAACACCATATATTTT. The chain employs TRBV7-2 and TRBJ1-3; a possible D gene is TRBD1 (6 bases). Germline CDR1 reads SGHTA; CDR2 reads FQGNSA. V was clipped by 1 base and J by 0 bases, with 13 bases between them. This CDR3 has 17 amino acids.

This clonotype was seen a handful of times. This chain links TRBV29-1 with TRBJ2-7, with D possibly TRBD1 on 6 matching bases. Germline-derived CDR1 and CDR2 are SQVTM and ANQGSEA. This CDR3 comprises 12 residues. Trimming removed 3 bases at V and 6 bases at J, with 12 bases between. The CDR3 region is CSVDWGRSEQYF. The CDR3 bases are TGCAGCGTTGATTGGGGGCGAAGCGAGCAGTACTTC.

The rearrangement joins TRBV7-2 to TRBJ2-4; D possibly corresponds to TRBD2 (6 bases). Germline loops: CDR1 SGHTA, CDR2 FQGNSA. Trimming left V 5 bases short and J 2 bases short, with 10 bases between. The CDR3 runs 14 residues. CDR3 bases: TGTGCCAGCAGCCTCGGGGGATCCAAAAACATTCAGTACTTC. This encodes CASSLGGSKNIQYF.

The CDR3 nucleotides are TGTGCCAGCAGCGTAGGAGCAGGCACTTACAATGAGCAGTTCTTC. This translates into CASSVGAGTYNEQFF. The rearrangement links TRBV9 to TRBJ2-1, with unresolved D. Per the germline V gene, CDR1 is SGDLS and CDR2 is YYNGEE. The CDR3 length is 15 residues. The ends were cut back, 0 bases at V and 4 bases at J, with 11 bases in the middle.

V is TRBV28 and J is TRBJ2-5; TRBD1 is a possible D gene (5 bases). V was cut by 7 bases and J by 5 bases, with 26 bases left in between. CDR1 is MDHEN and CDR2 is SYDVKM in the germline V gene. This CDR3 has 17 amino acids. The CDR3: CASIPRGNRWSDETQYF. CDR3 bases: TGTGCCAGCATCCCCCGCGGTAACAGGTGGTCGGACGAGACCCAGTACTTC.

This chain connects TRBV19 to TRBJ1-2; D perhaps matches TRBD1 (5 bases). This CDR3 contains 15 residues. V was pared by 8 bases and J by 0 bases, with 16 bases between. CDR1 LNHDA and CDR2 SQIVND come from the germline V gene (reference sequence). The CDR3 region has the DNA TGTGCCAGTGTTGCGGGACGCATTTCTAACTATGGCTACACCTTC. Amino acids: CASVAGRISNYGYTF.

CDR3 in amino acids: CASSPPYGGEAFF. Here the CDR3 DNA reads TGTGCCAGCAGCCCCCCGTACGGCGGTGAAGCTTTCTTT. The rearrangement links TRBV7-2 to TRBJ1-1; D not resolved. The V end was cut by 5 bases, the J end by 7 bases, with 14 bases between. The CDR3 consists of 13 residues. Germline-derived CDR1 and CDR2 are SGHTA and FQGNSA.

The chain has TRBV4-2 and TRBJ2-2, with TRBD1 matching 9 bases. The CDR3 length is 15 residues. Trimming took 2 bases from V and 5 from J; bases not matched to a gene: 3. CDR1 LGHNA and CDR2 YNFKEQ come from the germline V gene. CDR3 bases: TGTGCCAGCAGCCAACGGACAGGGGAAACCGGGGAGCTGTTTTTT. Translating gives CASSQRTGETGELFF.

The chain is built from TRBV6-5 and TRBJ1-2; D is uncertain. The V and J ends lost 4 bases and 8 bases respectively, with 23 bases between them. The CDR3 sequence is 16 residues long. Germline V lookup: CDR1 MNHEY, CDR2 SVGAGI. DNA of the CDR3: TGTGCCAGCAGTTTCGACGGAGATCCTCAGCTGAAGGGCTACACCTTC. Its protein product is CASSFDGDPQLKGYTF.

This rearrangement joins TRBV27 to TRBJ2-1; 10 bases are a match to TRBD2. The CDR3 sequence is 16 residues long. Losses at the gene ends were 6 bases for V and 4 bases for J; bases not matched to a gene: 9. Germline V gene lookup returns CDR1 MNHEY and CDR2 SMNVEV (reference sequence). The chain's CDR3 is CASSFRLAGVYNEQFF. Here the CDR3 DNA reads TGTGCCAGCAGCTTCAGGCTAGCGGGAGTTTACAATGAGCAGTTCTTC.

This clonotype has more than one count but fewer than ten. The CDR3 reads CASTTGQGETQYF. The CDR3 nucleotides read TGCGCCAGCACCACGGGACAGGGTGAGACCCAGTACTTC. This chain uses TRBV5-1 with TRBJ2-5; 9 bases fit TRBD1. The trim removed 6 bases at V and 5 bases at J, leaving 5 bases unmatched. There are 13 residues in the CDR3. Germline-derived CDR1 and CDR2 are SGHRS and YFSETQ.

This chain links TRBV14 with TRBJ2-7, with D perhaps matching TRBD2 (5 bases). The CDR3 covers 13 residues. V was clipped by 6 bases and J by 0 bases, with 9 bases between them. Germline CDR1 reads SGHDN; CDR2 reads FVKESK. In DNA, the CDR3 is TGTGCCAGCAGACCGGGAAGCTCCTACGAGCAGTACGTC. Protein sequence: CASRPGSSYEQYV.

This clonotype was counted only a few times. CDR3 region: CASSESGGYNEQFF. In DNA form, the CDR3 reads TGCGCCAGCAGTGAGTCGGGGGGATACAATGAGCAGTTCTTC. The chain recombines TRBV10-1 with TRBJ2-1; tentative D call: TRBD2 (6 bases). Trimming pared 0 bases from V and 4 bases from J, leaving 7 bases between. CDR1 WNHNN and CDR2 SYGVQD come from the germline V gene (reference sequence). CDR3 length: 14 amino acids.

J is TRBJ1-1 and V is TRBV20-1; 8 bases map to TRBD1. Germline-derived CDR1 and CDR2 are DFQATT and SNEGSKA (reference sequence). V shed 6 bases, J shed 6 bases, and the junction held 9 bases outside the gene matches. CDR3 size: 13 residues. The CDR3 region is CSAATDRAAEAFF. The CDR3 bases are TGCAGTGCGGCTACGGACAGGGCGGCTGAAGCTTTCTTT.

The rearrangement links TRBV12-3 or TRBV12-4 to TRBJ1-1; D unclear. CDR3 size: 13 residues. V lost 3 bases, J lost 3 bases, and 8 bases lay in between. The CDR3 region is CASSFSGYTEAFF. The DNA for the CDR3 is TGTGCCAGCAGTTTTTCGGGTTACACTGAAGCTTTCTTT.

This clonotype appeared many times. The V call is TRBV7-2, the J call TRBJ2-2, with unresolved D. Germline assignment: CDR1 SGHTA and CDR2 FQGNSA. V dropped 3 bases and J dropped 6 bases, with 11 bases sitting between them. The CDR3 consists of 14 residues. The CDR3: CASSFQFQAGELFF. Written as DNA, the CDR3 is TGTGCCAGCAGCTTTCAATTCCAAGCCGGGGAGCTGTTTTTT.

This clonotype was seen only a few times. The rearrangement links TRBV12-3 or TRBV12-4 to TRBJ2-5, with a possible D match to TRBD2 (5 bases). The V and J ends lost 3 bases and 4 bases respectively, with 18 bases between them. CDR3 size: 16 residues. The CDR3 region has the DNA TGTGCCAGCAGTTTGGCCCCCGGACTTTCAATAGAGACCCAGTACTTC. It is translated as CASSLAPGLSIETQYF.